Below are 20 T cell receptor beta chains sequenced from a single sample in a study of T cell repertoires in cytomegalovirus infection. For these receptors, no antigen is known. TCRdb itself ran the reads through MiXCR, one entry per CDR3 protein. The repertoire holds 700,000 to 900,000 distinct CDR3 sequences, with approximately 32% as singletons. The input for sequencing was cultured CD8+ T cells from PBMCs, taken from culture after CMV antigen stimulation. The receptors here all came from a human donor in good health (CMV status not recorded). Some clones in this sample may be carry-over from other donors' samples.

This clonotype occurred many times. The chain joins TRBV27 to TRBJ2-7; 7 nucleotides line up with TRBD1. This CDR3 comprises 16 residues. The junction had 8 bases not matched to a gene; V was cut back by 2 bases and J by 1 base. CDR1 is MNHEY, CDR2 SMNVEV, per germline (reference sequence). The CDR3 DNA follows: TGTGCCAGCAGTTTAACCGGGACAGATACTTCCTACGAGCAGTACGTC. This codes for CASSLTGTDTSYEQYV.

The count of this clonotype is one. V gene TRBV28 combines with J gene TRBJ1-5; weak D call: TRBD1 (6 bases). The germline V and J ends were trimmed by 7 bases and 9 bases, with 19 bases remaining between them. From germline, CDR1 is MDHEN and CDR2 SYDVKM. The CDR3 contains 14 residues. The CDR3 coding sequence is TGTGCCAGCACTCTACCAGGGGTGGGTCGGCCCCAGCATTTT. This translates into CASTLPGVGRPQHF. Looking up the rest from reference TRBV28 and TRBJ1-5 gives the full variable domain: DVKVTQSSRYLVKRTGEKVFLECVQDMDHENMFWYRQDPGLGLRLIYFSYDVKMKEKGDIPEGYSVSREKKERFSLILESASTNQTSMYLCASTLPGVGRPQHFGDGTRLSIL.

The table lists this clonotype with a few counts. The chain uses TRBV27 and TRBJ1-3, with 10 bases lining up with TRBD1. This CDR3 contains 17 residues. CDR1 and CDR2 (germline): MNHEY, SMNVEV (reference sequence). With 8 bases clipped from V and 5 bases from J, the junction kept 15 bases outside the gene matches. CDR3 DNA sequence: TGTGCCAGCGCACTAAACCATCGGGACAGGGGTAGAAACACCATATATTTT. Its protein is CASALNHRDRGRNTIYF.

This clonotype was found a few times. As DNA, the CDR3 is TGTGCCAGCAGTTTATCACCGCTCCGTCAGGCGTATTTT. Amino acid sequence: CASSLSPLRQAYF. The chain links TRBV27 to TRBJ2-3; D unresolved. This CDR3 contains 13 residues. Germline assignment: CDR1 MNHEY and CDR2 SMNVEV (reference sequence). The V end was cut by 0 bases, the J end by 14 bases, with 15 bases between.

V usage is TRBV9 and J usage is TRBJ1-2, with D unclear. Germline CDR1 reads SGDLS; CDR2 reads YYNGEE. V gave up 2 bases and J gave up 6 bases, with 11 bases separating them. CDR3 length: 13 amino acids. CDR3 nucleotide sequence: TGTGCCAGCAGCGTCGGGTGGGGAAATGGCTACACCTTC. Translated, it gives CASSVGWGNGYTF.

This chain links TRBV5-1 with TRBJ2-3; D not resolved. The CDR3 covers 15 residues. Germline V gives CDR1 SGHRS, CDR2 YFSETQ. V shed 1 base and J shed 2 bases, with 11 bases lying between them. CDR3 in DNA: TGCGCCAGCAGCTTGATCTCGATACTCACAGATACGCAGTATTTT. Translated, it gives CASSLISILTDTQYF.

The chain has TRBV7-9 and TRBJ2-2; D possibly matches TRBD1 or TRBD2 (5 bases each). This CDR3 spans 12 amino acids. V was trimmed by 7 bases and J by 10 bases, leaving 13 bases between them. The germline CDR1 and CDR2 sequences are SEHNR and FQNEAQ (reference sequence). Written as DNA, the CDR3 is TGTGCCAGCATTTCGGGACGTCTGGAGCTGTTTTTT. It encodes CASISGRLELFF.

The rearrangement uses TRBV19 and TRBJ2-3; no clear D. V was trimmed by 2 bases and J by 1 base, leaving 10 bases between them. The V gene's germline CDR1 is LNHDA and CDR2 SQIVND (reference sequence). The CDR3 runs to 15 residues. The CDR3 sequence: CASSINPEGTDTQYF. CDR3 bases: TGTGCCAGTAGTATAAACCCGGAAGGCACAGATACGCAGTATTTT.

This clonotype was seen a few times. CDR3 in amino acids: CASSGSSDTSTDTQYF. DNA for the CDR3: TGTGCCAGCAGTGGTTCTAGTGACACCAGCACAGATACGCAGTATTTT. The chain combines TRBV27 with TRBJ2-3; no clear D. The CDR3 spans 16 residues. Trimming took 5 bases from V and 0 from J, leaving 15 bases between them. CDR1 and CDR2 from the germline V gene are MNHEY and SMNVEV (reference sequence).

This chain links TRBV9 with TRBJ1-2; 8 positions agree with TRBD1. The CDR3 is 14 residues long. CDR1 SGDLS and CDR2 YYNGEE come from the germline V gene. J was trimmed by 4 bases and V by 6 bases; bases with no gene match: 8. This chain's CDR3 is CASIGQGGGYGYTF. The CDR3 DNA follows: TGTGCCAGCATCGGACAGGGAGGTGGCTATGGCTACACCTTC.

The rearrangement links TRBV7-3 to TRBJ2-2, with 8 bases fitting TRBD2. CDR3 length equals 17 residues. The V gene end was trimmed by 0 bases and the J gene end by 3 bases; junction bases not matched to a gene: 6. From germline, CDR1 is SGHTA and CDR2 FQGTGA. The CDR3 loop reads CASSLTGRGADTGELFF. The DNA of the CDR3 is TGTGCCAGCAGCTTAACGGGGCGGGGGGCTGACACCGGGGAGCTGTTTTTT.

The J gene is TRBJ1-5, the V gene TRBV20-1; D remains ambiguous. V was clipped by 1 base and J by 3 bases, with 13 bases between them. Germline V gene data show CDR1 as DFQATT and CDR2 as SNEGSKA (reference sequence). The CDR3 is 15 amino acids. The CDR3 protein is CSARAPGGNNQPQHF. The DNA for the CDR3 is TGCAGTGCTAGAGCCCCCGGCGGTAACAATCAGCCCCAGCATTTT.

In its sample, this clonotype was seen a few times. V and J are TRBV28 and TRBJ1-5; 9 nucleotides match TRBD1. This CDR3 region has 18 residues. Losses at the gene ends were 3 bases for V and 4 bases for J; bases not matched to a gene: 13. Germline V gene data show CDR1 as MDHEN and CDR2 as SYDVKM. CDR3 nucleotides: TGTGCCAGCAGTTTCACTCGGACAGGGGTCCAAGTAAATCAGCCCCAGCATTTT. Protein sequence: CASSFTRTGVQVNQPQHF.

The chain recombines TRBV6-5 with TRBJ2-3; tentatively, D is TRBD1 or TRBD2 (5 bases each). The CDR3 loop spans 18 amino acids. The germline V gene has CDR1 MNHEY and CDR2 SVGAGI. Trimming took 2 bases from V and 2 from J, leaving 20 bases between them. As DNA, the CDR3 is TGTGCCAGCAGTTACGATCCCCAGGGATACGGGGACACAGATACGCAGTATTTT. Translation gives CASSYDPQGYGDTDTQYF.

The J gene is TRBJ2-2, the V gene TRBV29-1, with 11 bases lining up with TRBD2. The CDR3 totals 13 residues. Germline V gene lookup returns CDR1 SQVTM and CDR2 ANQGSEA. Trimming took 4 bases from V and 6 from J; bases not matched to a gene: 1. The CDR3 loop is CSVGLAGPGELFF. As DNA, the CDR3 is TGCAGCGTTGGACTAGCGGGGCCCGGGGAGCTGTTTTTT.

J is TRBJ2-2 and V is TRBV6-8; 9 bases match TRBD1. CDR1 MNHGY and CDR2 SAAAGT come from the germline V gene. The CDR3 has 16 residues. With 2 bases clipped from V and 3 bases from J, the junction kept 4 bases outside the gene matches. CDR3 amino acids: CASSYDNRGHTGELFF. The CDR3, as DNA: TGTGCCAGCAGTTACGATAACAGGGGGCACACCGGGGAGCTGTTTTTT.

This clonotype was counted a few times. This chain links TRBV7-6 with TRBJ2-3; D is ambiguous. The CDR3 runs 16 residues. The ends were cut back, 0 bases at V and 2 bases at J, with 12 bases in the middle. Germline V gene data show CDR1 as SGHVS and CDR2 as FNYEAQ. The CDR3 sequence: CASSLAASTNTDTQYF. CDR3 sequence (DNA): TGTGCCAGCAGCTTAGCGGCCAGCACCAACACAGATACGCAGTATTTT.

This clonotype was picked up a small number of times. The chain recombines TRBV4-1 with TRBJ2-1, with D tentatively TRBD1 (5 bases). Germline CDR1 MGHRA, CDR2 YSYEKL. CDR3 size: 17 residues. V lost 0 bases and J lost 0, with 12 bases in between. CDR3 amino acids: CASSQDSQVSSYNEQFF. The DNA of the CDR3 is TGCGCCAGCAGCCAAGATTCACAGGTCAGCTCCTACAATGAGCAGTTCTTC.

This chain links TRBV12-5 with TRBJ2-7; 8 bases are a match to TRBD1. Looked up from germline, CDR1 is LGHNT and CDR2 is FRNRAP. V shed 5 bases and J 2 bases; nucleotides not matched to a gene: 5. The CDR3 contains 14 residues. For the CDR3, the DNA is TGTGCTAGTGGTGGCGGACAGGGAGCCTACGAGCAGTACTTC. It codes for CASGGGQGAYEQYF.

This clonotype was counted a few times. V usage is TRBV3-1 and J usage is TRBJ2-1; unclear D gene. V dropped 3 bases and J dropped 0 bases, with 15 bases sitting between them. Looked up from germline, CDR1 is LGHDT and CDR2 is YNNKEL (reference sequence). This CDR3 has 17 residues. In DNA form, the CDR3 reads TGTGCCAGCAGCCAGAGGTTTAATGACCTCTCCTACAATGAGCAGTTCTTC. It translates to CASSQRFNDLSYNEQFF.